The present TCR beta chain was sequenced within a study of T-cell reconstitution after alpha-beta-depleted transplantation in children. The study, taken as a whole, reports: About two months after transplant, alpha-beta T cells reportedly came from several hundred expanded graft clones. Recipient T cells and thymic progenitors that survived gave rise to the high TCRbeta diversity observed at day 60 in some patients. Among T cells one year after transplant, newly produced cells accounted for most counts and diversity.

This clonotype came up a few times. Its target is not known. Construction of the TCRbeta library involved unique molecular identifiers. TCRdb redid the calling of the PCR reads with MiXCR, one entry per CDR3 protein. This table holds about 900,000 distinct CDR3 sequences, roughly 29% found once. V lost 3 bases and J 2 bases, leaving 15 bases between the germline ends. The CDR3 is 15 amino acids. The V gene's germline CDR1 is SGHRS and CDR2 YFSETQ. The sample consisted of PBMCs, mostly from graft donor cells, taken 360 days after TCRalphabeta/CD19-depleted stem cell transplant. The sequence derives from a boy younger than two who had a stem cell transplant for SCID, so the T cells may come from the graft donor. The rearrangement joins TRBV5-1 to TRBJ2-7; possibly TRBD2 for D (7 bases). The DNA of the CDR3 is TGCGCCAGCAGCTCCGGGGGGCAGGCCCCCTACGAGCAGTACTTC. It codes for CASSSGGQAPYEQYF. Full variable domain (remainder filled in from reference TRBV5-1 and TRBJ2-7): KAGVTQTPRYLIKTRGQQVTLSCSPISGHRSVSWYQQTPGQGLQFLFEYFSETQRNKGNFPGRFSGRQFSNSRSEMNVSTLELGDSALYLCASSSGGQAPYEQYFGPGTRLTVT.